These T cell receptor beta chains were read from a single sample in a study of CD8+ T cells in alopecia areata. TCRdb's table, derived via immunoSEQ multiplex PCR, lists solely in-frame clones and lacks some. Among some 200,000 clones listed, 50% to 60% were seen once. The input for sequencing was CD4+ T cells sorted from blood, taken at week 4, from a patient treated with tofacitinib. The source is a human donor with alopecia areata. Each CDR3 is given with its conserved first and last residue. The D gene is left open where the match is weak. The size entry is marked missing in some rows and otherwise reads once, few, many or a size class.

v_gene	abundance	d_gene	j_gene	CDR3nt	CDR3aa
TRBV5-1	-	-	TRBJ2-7	TGCGCCAGCGGTTCTGGAGGGTTTGACTACGAGCAGTACTTC	CASGSGGFDYEQYF
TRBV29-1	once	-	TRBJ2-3	TGCAGCGTTGGGGGTAGGCGCGGAGATACGCAGTATTTT	CSVGGRRGDTQYF
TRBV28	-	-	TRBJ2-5	TGTGCCAGCAGTTTCGGGGATCAGGAGACCCAGTACTTC	CASSFGDQETQYF
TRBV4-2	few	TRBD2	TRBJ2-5	TGTGCCAGCAGCCAAGATGGACTAGCAGAGACCCAGTACTTC	CASSQDGLAETQYF
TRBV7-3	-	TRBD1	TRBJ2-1	TGTGCCAGCAGCTTAACCCGGGACAGGGGCAACAATGAGCAGTTCTTC	CASSLTRDRGNNEQFF
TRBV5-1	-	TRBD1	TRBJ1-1	TGCGCCAGCAGCGGTTCCCCAGGGGGCTTCGACACTGAAGCTTTCTTT	CASSGSPGGFDTEAFF
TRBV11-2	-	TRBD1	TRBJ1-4	TGTGCCAGCAGCTTTACAGGGGGCGGGAAAAAACTGTTTTTT	CASSFTGGGKKLFF
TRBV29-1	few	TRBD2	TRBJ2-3	TGCAGCGTTCCTAGCGGGGGGGCCAAAGATACGCAGTATTTT	CSVPSGGAKDTQYF
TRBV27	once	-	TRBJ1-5	TGTGCCAGCAAGTCCGGGAATCAGCCCCAGCATTTT	CASKSGNQPQHF
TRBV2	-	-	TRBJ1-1	TGTGCCAGACGGGGGTCCCTTGGACGATCTGAAGCTTTCTTT	CARRGSLGRSEAFF
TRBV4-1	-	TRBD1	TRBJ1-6	TGCGCCAGCAGCCAACCCCGGGACAGGGATTCACCCCTCCACTTT	CASSQPRDRDSPLHF
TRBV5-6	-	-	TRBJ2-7	TGTGCCAGCAGCTTGGCGTTACGGGACTCCTACTACGAGCAGTACTTC	CASSLALRDSYYEQYF
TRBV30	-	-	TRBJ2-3	TGTGCCGGTGAGCGTGGAGCTAGCACAGATACGCAGTATTTT	CAGERGASTDTQYF
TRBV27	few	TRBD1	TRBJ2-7	TGTGCCAGCAGTGCCGGGACAGGGTGGGCCTACGAGCAGTACTTC	CASSAGTGWAYEQYF
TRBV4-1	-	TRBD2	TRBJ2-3	TGCGCCAGCAGCCCCCTCAGCCTAGCGGGGAACACAGATACGCAGTATTTT	CASSPLSLAGNTDTQYF
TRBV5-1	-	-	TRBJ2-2	TGCGCCAGCAGCTCATCCGGGACTCAGAACACCGGGGAGCTGTTTTTT	CASSSSGTQNTGELFF
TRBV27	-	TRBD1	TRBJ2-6	TGTGCCAGCAGTTTCGGACAGGGGGCAGCCGGGGCCAACGTCCTGACTTTC	CASSFGQGAAGANVLTF
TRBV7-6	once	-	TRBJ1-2	TGTGCCAGCAGCTTGGGAAGCGAAGGAAGTGGCTACACCTTC	CASSLGSEGSGYTF
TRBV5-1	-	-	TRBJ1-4	TGCGCCAGCAGCGGGGGCCAACGGGGTGAAAAACTGTTTTTT	CASSGGQRGEKLFF
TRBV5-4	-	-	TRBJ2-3	TGTGCCAGCAGCTTGTTTGTGGCAGGACCTGTCACAGATACGCAGTATTTT	CASSLFVAGPVTDTQYF
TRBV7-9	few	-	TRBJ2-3	TGTGCCAGCAGCTTAGATACGGGAACCCCACAGTCCGATACGCAGTATTTT	CASSLDTGTPQSDTQYF
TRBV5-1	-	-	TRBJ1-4	TGCGCCAGCAGCTTGGTCCCCGGGACCCAGGAAAAACTGTTTTTT	CASSLVPGTQEKLFF
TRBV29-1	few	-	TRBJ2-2	TGCAGCGTTGGCCAGAACACCGGGGAGCTGTTTTTT	CSVGQNTGELFF
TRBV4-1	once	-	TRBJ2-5	TGCGCCAGCAGCCAAGGGGGAACTACCCAAGAGACCCAGTACTTC	CASSQGGTTQETQYF
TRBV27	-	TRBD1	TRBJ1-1	TGTGCCAGCAGTCGTCCAGGGGGAAACACTGAAGCTTTCTTT	CASSRPGGNTEAFF
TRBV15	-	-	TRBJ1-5	TGTGCCACCAGTATCACGACCGATCAGCCCCAGCATTTT	CATSITTDQPQHF
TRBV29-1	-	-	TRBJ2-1	TGCAGCGTTGAAGTGTTACAAGAGCAGTTCTTC	CSVEVLQEQFF
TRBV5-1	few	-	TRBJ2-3	TGCGCCAGCAGCTTGTTCGGAGCTAGCACAGATACGCAGTATTTT	CASSLFGASTDTQYF
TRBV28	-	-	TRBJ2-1	TGTGCCAGCGGGGGCACCTACAATGAGCAGTTCTTC	CASGGTYNEQFF
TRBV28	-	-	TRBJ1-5	TGTGCCAGCAGTTTATCTATAGGGGTAAGCAATCAGCCCCAGCATTTT	CASSLSIGVSNQPQHF
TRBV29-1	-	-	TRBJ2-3	TGCAGCGTTGACCCAAGGACAGCAGACACAGATACGCAGTATTTT	CSVDPRTADTDTQYF
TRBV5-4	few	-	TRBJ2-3	TGTGCCAGCAGCTACTCCAGGATCCAAGATACGCAGTATTTT	CASSYSRIQDTQYF
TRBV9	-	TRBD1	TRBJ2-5	TGTGCCAGCAGCGTTCAGGGGGCAAGAGAGACCCAGTACTTC	CASSVQGARETQYF
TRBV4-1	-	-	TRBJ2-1	TGCGCCAGCAGCCAAGATCCCTCGGCCCCAAAAGGAGGCAATGAGCAGTTCTTC	CASSQDPSAPKGGNEQFF
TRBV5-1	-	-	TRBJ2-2	TGCGCCAGCAGCTTGGGACAGATAACCGGGGAGCTGTTTTTT	CASSLGQITGELFF
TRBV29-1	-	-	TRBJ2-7	TGCAGCGTTGAGGGCCTCCCAGAGCAGGGACAATACGAGCAGTACTTC	CSVEGLPEQGQYEQYF
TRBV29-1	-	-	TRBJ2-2	TGCAGCGTTGCAGACTCCGGGCGCACCGGGGAGCTGTTTTTT	CSVADSGRTGELFF
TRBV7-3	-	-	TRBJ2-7	TGTGCCAGCAGCCCCACTCATCATGCCCTCGAGCAGTACTTC	CASSPTHHALEQYF
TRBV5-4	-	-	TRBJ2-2	TGTGCCAGCAGCTCCCTAAGGGGGGCGGCCGGGGAGCTGTTTTTT	CASSSLRGAAGELFF
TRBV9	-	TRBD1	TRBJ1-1	TGTGCCAGCAGCGTAGGACAGGGGACTGAAGCTTTCTTT	CASSVGQGTEAFF
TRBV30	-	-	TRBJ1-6	TGTGCCTGGAGTGTACCTTCCCCGGAGGTTAATTCACCCCTCCACTTT	CAWSVPSPEVNSPLHF
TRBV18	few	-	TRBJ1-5	TGTGCCAGCTCACCACGGAGCTTTGGTCAGCCCCAGCATTTT	CASSPRSFGQPQHF
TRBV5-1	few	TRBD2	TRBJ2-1	TGCGCCAGCACCCCGACTAGCGGGGGGACCTACAATGAGCAGTTCTTC	CASTPTSGGTYNEQFF
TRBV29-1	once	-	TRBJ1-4	TGCAGCGCCGGCCGGGACACGTACAATGAAAAACTGTTTTTT	CSAGRDTYNEKLFF
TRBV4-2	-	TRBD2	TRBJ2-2	TGTGCCAGCAGCCAAGCGGGGGGTCGGAACACCGGGGAGCTGTTTTTT	CASSQAGGRNTGELFF
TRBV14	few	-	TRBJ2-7	TGTGCCAGCAGCCAACTCGGGACGCCGTACTACGAGCAGTACTTC	CASSQLGTPYYEQYF
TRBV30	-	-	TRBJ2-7	TGTGCCTGGAGAAGAAACCTCCACGACTACGAGCAGTACTTC	CAWRRNLHDYEQYF
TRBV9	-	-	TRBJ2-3	TGTGCCAGCAGCGTAGATTTAGATACGCAGTATTTT	CASSVDLDTQYF
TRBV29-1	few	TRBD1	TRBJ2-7	TGCAGCGTTGGCCTCCCCCCGGGACAGGGAAACTACGAGCAGTACTTC	CSVGLPPGQGNYEQYF
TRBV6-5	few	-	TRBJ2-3	TGTGCCAGCAGGCGGGGCACAGATACGCAGTATTTT	CASRRGTDTQYF
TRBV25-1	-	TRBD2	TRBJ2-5	TGTGCCAGCAGTGAAGCCGGGGGGGAGACCCAGTACTTC	CASSEAGGETQYF